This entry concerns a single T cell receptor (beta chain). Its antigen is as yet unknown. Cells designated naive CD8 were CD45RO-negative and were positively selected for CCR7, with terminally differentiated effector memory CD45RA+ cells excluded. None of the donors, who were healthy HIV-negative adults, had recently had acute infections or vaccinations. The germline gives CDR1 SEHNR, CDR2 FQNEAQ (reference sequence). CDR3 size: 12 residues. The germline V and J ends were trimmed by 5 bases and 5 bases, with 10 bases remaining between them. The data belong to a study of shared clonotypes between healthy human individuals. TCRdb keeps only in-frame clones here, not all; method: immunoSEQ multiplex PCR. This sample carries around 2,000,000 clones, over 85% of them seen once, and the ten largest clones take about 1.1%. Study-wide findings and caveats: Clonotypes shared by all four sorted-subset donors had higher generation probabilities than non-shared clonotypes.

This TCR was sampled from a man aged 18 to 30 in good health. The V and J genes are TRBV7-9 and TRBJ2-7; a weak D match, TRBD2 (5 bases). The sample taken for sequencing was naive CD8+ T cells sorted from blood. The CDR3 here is CASSQDLDEQYF. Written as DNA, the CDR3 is TGTGCCAGCAGCCAGGACTTAGACGAGCAGTACTTC.